This T cell receptor beta chain was profiled in a study of blood T cell repertoires in COVID-19. About the study: T cells, B-cell-depleted T cells, or PBMCs supplied cDNA or gDNA.

The germline V gene encodes CDR1 SGDLS and CDR2 YYNGEE. The CDR3 runs 13 residues. The V and J ends lost 0 bases and 5 bases respectively, with 8 bases between them. Original methodology: Amplification of reference gene primers was used by the study to estimate nucleated cell counts. Here immunoSEQ multiplex PCR was the method, and the copy in TCRdb shows in-frame clones only, minus some. The D gene and trimming were derived from the DNA, and the V and J assignments and clone size from that table. Found here are about 82,000 clones, around 78% of them singletons; the top ten hold roughly 38%. One Seattle source followed patients from active infection through their disease course.

This TCR was sampled from a man in his sixties with COVID-19, enrolled during active disease. The V gene is TRBV9, the J gene TRBJ2-5; a weak D match, TRBD2 (6 bases). The sample was peripheral blood. As DNA, the CDR3 is TGTGCCAGCAGCGTAGTAGGGAGGGAGACCCAGTACTTC. It translates to CASSVVGRETQYF.